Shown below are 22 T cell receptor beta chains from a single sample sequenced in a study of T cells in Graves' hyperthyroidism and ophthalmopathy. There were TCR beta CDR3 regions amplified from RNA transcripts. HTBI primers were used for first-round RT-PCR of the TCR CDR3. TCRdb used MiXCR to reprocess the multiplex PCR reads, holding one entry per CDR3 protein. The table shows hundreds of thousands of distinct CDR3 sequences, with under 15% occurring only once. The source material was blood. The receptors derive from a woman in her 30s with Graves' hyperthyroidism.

CDR3 loop: CASSLDAVNEQFF. CDR3 in DNA: TGTGCCAGCAGCTTAGATGCGGTAAATGAGCAGTTCTTC. The rearrangement uses TRBV7-9 and TRBJ2-1, with D hard to call. The CDR3 spans 13 residues. V lost 1 base, J lost 7 bases, and 8 bases lay in between. CDR1 and CDR2 (germline): SEHNR, FQNEAQ (reference sequence).

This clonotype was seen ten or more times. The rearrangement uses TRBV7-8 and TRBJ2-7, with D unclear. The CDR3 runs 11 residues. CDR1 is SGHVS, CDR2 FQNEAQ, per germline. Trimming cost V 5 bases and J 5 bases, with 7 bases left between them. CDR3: CASSVSHEQYF. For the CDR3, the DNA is TGTGCCAGCAGCGTTTCGCACGAGCAGTACTTC. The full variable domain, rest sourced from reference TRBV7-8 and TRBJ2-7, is GAGVSQSPRYKVAKRGQDVALRCDPISGHVSLFWYQQALGQGPEFLTYFQNEAQLDKSGLPSDRFFAERPEGSVSTLKIQRTQQEDSAVYLCASSVSHEQYFGPGTRLTVT.

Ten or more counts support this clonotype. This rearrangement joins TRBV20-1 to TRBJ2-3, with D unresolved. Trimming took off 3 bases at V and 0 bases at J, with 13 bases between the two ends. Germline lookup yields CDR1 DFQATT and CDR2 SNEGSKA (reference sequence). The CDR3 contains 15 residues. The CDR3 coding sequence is TGCAGTGCTAGTGTAGGGCTGGCTAGCACAGATACGCAGTATTTT. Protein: CSASVGLASTDTQYF.

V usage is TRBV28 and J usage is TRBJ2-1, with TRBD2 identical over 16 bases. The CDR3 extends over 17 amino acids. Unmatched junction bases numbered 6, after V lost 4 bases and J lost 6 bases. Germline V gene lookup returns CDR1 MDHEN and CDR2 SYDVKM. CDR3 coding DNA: TGTGCCAGCAGTTCTGCGGGACTAGCGGGAGGGCCCAATGAGCAGTTCTTC. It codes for CASSSAGLAGGPNEQFF.

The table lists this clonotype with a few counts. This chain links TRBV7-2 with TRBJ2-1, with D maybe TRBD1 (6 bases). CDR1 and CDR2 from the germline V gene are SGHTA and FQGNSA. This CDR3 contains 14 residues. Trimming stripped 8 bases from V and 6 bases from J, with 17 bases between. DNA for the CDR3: TGTGCCAGCGCGACAGGATCAAATCGCAATGAGCAGTTCTTC. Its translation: CASATGSNRNEQFF.

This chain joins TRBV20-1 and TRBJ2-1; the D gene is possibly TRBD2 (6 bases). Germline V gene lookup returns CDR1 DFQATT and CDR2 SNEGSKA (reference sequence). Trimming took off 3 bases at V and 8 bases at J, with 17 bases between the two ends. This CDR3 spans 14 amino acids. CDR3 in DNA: TGCAGTGCTAGTCCGACGGGAGAAATGGATGAGCAGTTCTTC. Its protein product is CSASPTGEMDEQFF.

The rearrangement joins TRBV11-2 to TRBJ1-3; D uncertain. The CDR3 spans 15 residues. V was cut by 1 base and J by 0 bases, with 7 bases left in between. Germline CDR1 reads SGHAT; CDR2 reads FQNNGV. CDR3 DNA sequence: TGTGCCAGCAGCTTAGTGGGAAACTCTGGAAACACCATATATTTT. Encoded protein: CASSLVGNSGNTIYF.

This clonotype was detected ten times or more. The CDR3, as DNA: TGTGCCAGCAGTGAACGCGCGAACACCGGGGAGCTGTTTTTT. Protein sequence: CASSERANTGELFF. The J gene is TRBJ2-2, the V gene TRBV2; D call uncertain. The CDR3 length is 14 residues. Per germline, CDR1 SNHLY and CDR2 FYNNEI. Trimming stripped 2 bases from V and 0 bases from J, with 4 bases between.

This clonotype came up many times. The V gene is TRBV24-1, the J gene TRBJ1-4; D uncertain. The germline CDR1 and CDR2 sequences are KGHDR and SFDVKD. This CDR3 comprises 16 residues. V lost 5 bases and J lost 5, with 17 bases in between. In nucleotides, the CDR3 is TGTGCCACCAGTGGCATTGCGGGGAAGCAAAATGAAAAACTGTTTTTT. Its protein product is CATSGIAGKQNEKLFF.

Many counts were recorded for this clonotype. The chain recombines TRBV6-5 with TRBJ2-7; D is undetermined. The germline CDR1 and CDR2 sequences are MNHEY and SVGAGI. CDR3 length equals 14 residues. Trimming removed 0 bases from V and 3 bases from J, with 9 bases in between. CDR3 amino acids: CASSYSPWHYEQYF. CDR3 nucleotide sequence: TGTGCCAGCAGTTACTCTCCGTGGCACTACGAGCAGTACTTC.

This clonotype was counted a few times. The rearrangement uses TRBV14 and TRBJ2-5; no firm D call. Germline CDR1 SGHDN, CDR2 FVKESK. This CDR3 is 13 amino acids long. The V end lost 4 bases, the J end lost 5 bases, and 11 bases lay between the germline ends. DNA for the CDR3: TGTGCCAGCAGCCCCCGCAGCGTTGAGACCCAGTACTTC. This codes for CASSPRSVETQYF.

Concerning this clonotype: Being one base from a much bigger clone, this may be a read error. CDR3 amino acids: CASSQDSAGRADTQYF. CDR3 nucleotide sequence: TGTGCCAGCAGCCAAGATTCTGCGGGACGGGCAGATACGCAGTATTTT. V is TRBV3-1 and J is TRBJ2-3, with a weak D call TRBD2 (6 bases). The CDR3 sequence is 16 residues long. V was pared by 0 bases and J by 4 bases, with 14 bases between. Germline V gene sequence: CDR1 LGHDT, CDR2 YNNKEL (reference sequence).

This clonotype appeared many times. CDR3 DNA: TGTGCCTGGAGTGAAGTCGGCACCGGGGAGCTGTTTTTT. This sequence encodes CAWSEVGTGELFF. The rearrangement links TRBV30 to TRBJ2-2; no reliable D call. The CDR3 sequence is 13 residues long. V lost 1 base and J lost 4, with 7 bases in between. Germline loops: CDR1 GTSNPN, CDR2 SVGIG (reference sequence).

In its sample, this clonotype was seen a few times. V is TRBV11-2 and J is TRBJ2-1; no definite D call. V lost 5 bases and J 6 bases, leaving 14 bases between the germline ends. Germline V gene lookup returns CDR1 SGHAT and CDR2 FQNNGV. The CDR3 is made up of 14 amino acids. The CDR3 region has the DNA TGTGCCAGCAGCCATTCCTCGATTCCCAATGAGCAGTTCTTC. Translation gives CASSHSSIPNEQFF.

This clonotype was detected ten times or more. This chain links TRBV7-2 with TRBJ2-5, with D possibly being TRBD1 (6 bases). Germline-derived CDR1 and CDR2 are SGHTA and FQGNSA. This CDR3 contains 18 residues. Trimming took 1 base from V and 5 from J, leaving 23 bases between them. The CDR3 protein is CASSLGWGDRTKGETQYF. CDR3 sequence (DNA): TGTGCCAGCAGCTTAGGCTGGGGCGACAGGACCAAGGGGGAGACCCAGTACTTC.

For the CDR3, the DNA is TGTGCCAGCAGTTCTAGTATTCCCGGGGAGCTGTTTTTT. Translating gives CASSSSIPGELFF. The J gene is TRBJ2-2, the V gene TRBV12-3 or TRBV12-4; unclear D gene. Trimming stripped 4 bases from V and 6 bases from J, with 9 bases between. CDR3 size: 13 residues.

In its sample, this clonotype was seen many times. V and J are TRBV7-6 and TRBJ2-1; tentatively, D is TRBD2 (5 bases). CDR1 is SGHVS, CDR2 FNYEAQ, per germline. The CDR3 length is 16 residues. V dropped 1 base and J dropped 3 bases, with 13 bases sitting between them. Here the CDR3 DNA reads TGTGCCAGCAGCTTAGATTGGCCCCGGGGCTACAATGAGCAGTTCTTC. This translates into CASSLDWPRGYNEQFF.

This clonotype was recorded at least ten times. The CDR3 loop is CASSYVQGVSYEQYF. DNA of the CDR3: TGTGCCAGCAGTTACGTTCAGGGGGTTTCCTACGAGCAGTACTTC. The chain employs TRBV6-5 and TRBJ2-7; 7 nucleotides match TRBD1. Germline CDR1 is MNHEY and CDR2 is SVGAGI. The J segment lost 1 base and the V segment lost 2 bases, leaving 5 bases of the junction unmatched. This CDR3 is built from 15 residues.

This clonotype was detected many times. CDR3 DNA: TGCAGCGTCCACCTCGAGGGCAGGGGGTTATACAATGAGCAGTTCTTC. This translates into CSVHLEGRGLYNEQFF. The V and J genes are TRBV29-1 and TRBJ2-1; 7 positions agree with TRBD1. V lost 6 bases and J lost 4; bases outside the gene matches: 15. Germline CDR1 and CDR2: SQVTM and ANQGSEA. This CDR3 has 16 residues.

The CDR3 sequence is CASSRGRLENYGYTF. CDR3 DNA: TGTGCCAGCAGCAGGGGGCGACTAGAGAACTATGGCTACACCTTC. The chain is built from TRBV7-3 and TRBJ1-2, with 7 positions matching TRBD1. Germline V gene lookup returns CDR1 SGHTA and CDR2 FQGTGA. The CDR3 sequence is 15 residues long. The junction had 8 bases not matched to a gene; V was cut back by 5 bases and J by 2 bases. Based on the CDR3 plus reference TRBV7-3 and TRBJ1-2, the full variable domain is GAGVSQTPSNKVTEKGKYVELRCDPISGHTALYWYRQSLGQGPEFLIYFQGTGAADDSGLPNDRFFAVRPEGSVSTLKIQRTERGDSAVYLCASSRGRLENYGYTFGSGTRLTVV.

CDR3 sequence: CASSQSLPQGDEQYF. Here the CDR3 DNA reads TGCGCCAGCAGCCAATCACTACCGCAGGGGGACGAGCAGTACTTC. The rearrangement links TRBV4-1 to TRBJ2-7; 7 nucleotides match TRBD1. In germline, CDR1 is MGHRA, CDR2 YSYEKL. V dropped 2 bases and J dropped 5; count of bases not matched to a gene: 9. The CDR3 contains 15 residues.

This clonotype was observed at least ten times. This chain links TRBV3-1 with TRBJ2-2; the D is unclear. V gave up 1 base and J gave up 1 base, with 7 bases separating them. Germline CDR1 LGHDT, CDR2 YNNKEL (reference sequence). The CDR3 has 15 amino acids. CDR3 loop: CASSQAQLNTGELFF. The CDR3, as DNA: TGTGCCAGCAGCCAAGCACAGCTGAACACCGGGGAGCTGTTTTTT.